One sample yielded the 15 T cell receptor beta chains listed below, sequenced in a study of blood T cell repertoires in COVID-19. Data came from immunoSEQ multiplex PCR; TCRdb stores just in-frame clones and leaves some out. The sample has 300,000 to 350,000 clones, 90% seen once. Input material: PBMCs or T cells enriched from blood (not recorded which). Every receptor here comes from a woman under 30 with acute COVID-19.

The chain uses TRBV7-9 and TRBJ1-1, with TRBD1 as a possible D gene (5 bases). Trimming removed 4 bases from V and 4 bases from J, with 13 bases in between. CDR3 length equals 14 residues. CDR1 and CDR2 from the germline V gene are SEHNR and FQNEAQ (reference sequence). CDR3 amino acids: CASSSPKQGTEAFF. CDR3 bases: TGTGCCAGCAGCTCTCCAAAGCAGGGCACTGAAGCTTTCTTT.

The CDR3 nucleotides read TGTGCTAGTGGTTTGGTCGGGAACACTGAAGCTTTCTTT. Protein sequence: CASGLVGNTEAFF. This chain connects TRBV12-5 to TRBJ1-1; D uncertain. Trimming left V 0 bases short and J 1 base short, with 3 bases between. This CDR3 spans 13 amino acids. Looked up from germline, CDR1 is LGHNT and CDR2 is FRNRAP. The full variable domain, completed using reference TRBV12-5 and TRBJ1-1, is DARVTQTPRHKVTEMGQEVTMRCQPILGHNTVFWYRQTMMQGLELLAYFRNRAPLDDSGMPKDRFSAEMPDATLATLKIQPSEPRDSAVYFCASGLVGNTEAFFGQGTRLTVV.

This chain links TRBV6-5 with TRBJ2-5; 8 nucleotides agree with TRBD2. There are 15 residues in the CDR3. Per the germline V gene, CDR1 is MNHEY and CDR2 is SVGAGI. The V segment lost 10 bases and the J segment 5 bases; nucleotides outside the gene matches: 15. The CDR3 region is CATSPVEREWETQYF. The CDR3, as DNA: TGTGCCACCTCCCCAGTTGAGCGGGAGTGGGAGACCCAGTACTTC.

The chain is built from TRBV18 and TRBJ1-5; 7 positions match TRBD1. The CDR3 sequence is 14 residues long. In germline, CDR1 is KGHSH, CDR2 LQKENI. The V and J ends lost 2 bases and 9 bases, in that order; junction bases with no gene match: 7. The CDR3 nucleotides are TGTGCCAGCTCACCAGGGACAGCCCGGATGCCCCAGCATTTT. Translating it yields CASSPGTARMPQHF.

The chain uses TRBV2 and TRBJ2-3; 14 bases match TRBD2. Germline CDR1 is SNHLY and CDR2 is FYNNEI. The V and J ends lost 9 bases and 5 bases, in that order; junction bases with no gene match: 13. This CDR3 is 17 amino acids long. The CDR3 is CARGGTSGSILGDTQYF. In nucleotides, the CDR3 is TGTGCCAGGGGAGGGACTAGCGGGAGTATTTTGGGAGATACGCAGTATTTT.

CDR3 nucleotide sequence: TGCGCCAGCAGGACTCAGACTTCGAACACCGGGGAGCTGTTTTTT. Its protein product is CASRTQTSNTGELFF. The chain carries TRBV5-1 and TRBJ2-2; no definite D call. The CDR3 consists of 15 residues. V was cut by 5 bases and J by 0 bases, with 11 bases left in between. Germline CDR1 and CDR2: SGHRS and YFSETQ. The variable domain in full, completed from reference TRBV5-1 and TRBJ2-2, reads KAGVTQTPRYLIKTRGQQVTLSCSPISGHRSVSWYQQTPGQGLQFLFEYFSETQRNKGNFPGRFSGRQFSNSRSEMNVSTLELGDSALYLCASRTQTSNTGELFFGEGSRLTVL.

The rearrangement joins TRBV6-2 or TRBV6-3 to TRBJ1-1; no definite D call. CDR3 length: 14 residues. V lost 3 bases and J 10 bases, leaving 18 bases between the germline ends. CDR1 and CDR2 from the germline V gene are MNHEY and SVGEGT. CDR3 sequence: CASSYQDWQVGAFF. CDR3 bases: TGTGCCAGCAGTTATCAGGACTGGCAAGTAGGAGCTTTCTTT.

This sequence joins TRBV7-6 and TRBJ2-7; D is perhaps TRBD1 (6 bases). Trimming cost V 5 bases and J 3 bases, with 8 bases left between them. The CDR3 consists of 12 residues. Germline loops: CDR1 SGHVS, CDR2 FNYEAQ. CDR3 DNA: TGTGCCAGCAGCCGAGGGGGCTACGAGCAGTACTTC. Translating gives CASSRGGYEQYF.

Concerning this clone itself: Other DNA sequences in this specimen translate into the identical CDR3. The chain is built from TRBV28 and TRBJ1-2; no definite D call. The CDR3 has 12 residues. The germline gives CDR1 MDHEN, CDR2 SYDVKM. Between the trimmed V and J ends, which lost 6 bases and 4 bases, there was a span of 9 bases. The CDR3 here is CASSSRGYGYTF. The DNA for the CDR3 is TGTGCCAGCAGCTCCCGGGGCTATGGCTACACCTTC.

This clone was recorded only once. This rearrangement joins TRBV4-1 to TRBJ1-4, with D possibly being TRBD1 (5 bases). Germline V gives CDR1 MGHRA, CDR2 YSYEKL. The CDR3 is made up of 16 amino acids. Trimming took 0 bases from V and 2 from J, leaving 10 bases between them. Written as DNA, the CDR3 is TGCGCCAGCAGCCAAGACAGGGTGAACACTAATGAAAAACTGTTTTTT. It is translated as CASSQDRVNTNEKLFF.

J is TRBJ2-1 and V is TRBV9, with a weak D call TRBD2 (6 bases). In germline, CDR1 is SGDLS, CDR2 YYNGEE. V lost 4 bases to trimming and J lost 5 bases, with 13 bases between them. This CDR3 comprises 14 residues. CDR3 region: CASSPGVPDNEQFF. As DNA, the CDR3 is TGTGCCAGCAGCCCGGGAGTTCCTGACAATGAGCAGTTCTTC.

This clone was observed a single time. The chain is built from TRBV7-9 and TRBJ2-5, with 7 bases fitting TRBD2. The length of the CDR3 is 16 residues. The J segment lost 2 bases and the V segment lost 5 bases, leaving 11 bases of the junction unmatched. Germline lookup yields CDR1 SEHNR and CDR2 FQNEAQ (reference sequence). The CDR3, as DNA: TGTGCCAGCAGCCATGGGACGAATAGCGGGCAAGAGACCCAGTACTTC. Amino acid sequence: CASSHGTNSGQETQYF.

This clone appeared once. The chain is built from TRBV7-9 and TRBJ1-1; 9 bases are a match to TRBD1. The CDR3 contains 12 residues. Germline V lookup: CDR1 SEHNR, CDR2 FQNEAQ (reference sequence). V was clipped by 4 bases and J by 8 bases; unmatched bases: 2. CDR3 loop: CASSSGTGEAFF. Written as DNA, the CDR3 is TGTGCCAGCAGCTCGGGGACAGGGGAAGCTTTCTTT.

This chain connects TRBV29-1 to TRBJ2-3; maybe TRBD1 (5 bases). V lost 6 bases and J lost 5, with 18 bases in between. Germline CDR1 reads SQVTM; CDR2 reads ANQGSEA. The CDR3 sequence is 14 residues long. The chain's CDR3 is CSVEVGPFGDTQYF. The CDR3 nucleotides read TGCAGCGTAGAGGTGGGGCCTTTCGGAGATACGCAGTATTTT.

CDR3 in DNA: TGTGCCAGCAGCGCCCCCGACAGGGGCTTAGGAGAAAAACTGTTTTTT. Its translation: CASSAPDRGLGEKLFF. V gene TRBV9 combines with J gene TRBJ1-4; TRBD1 agrees at 8 bases. The CDR3 contains 16 residues. Germline assignment: CDR1 SGDLS and CDR2 YYNGEE. V was pared by 3 bases and J by 8 bases, with 12 bases of the junction left unmatched.